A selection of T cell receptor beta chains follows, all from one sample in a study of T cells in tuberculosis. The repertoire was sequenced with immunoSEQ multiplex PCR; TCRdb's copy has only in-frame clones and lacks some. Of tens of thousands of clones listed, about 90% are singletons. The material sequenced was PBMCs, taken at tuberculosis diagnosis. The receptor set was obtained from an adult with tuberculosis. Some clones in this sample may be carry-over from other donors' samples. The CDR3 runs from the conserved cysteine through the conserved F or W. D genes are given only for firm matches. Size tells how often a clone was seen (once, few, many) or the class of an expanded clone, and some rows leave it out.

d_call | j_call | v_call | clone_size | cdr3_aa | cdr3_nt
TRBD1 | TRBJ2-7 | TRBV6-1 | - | CASSKAGGDYEQYF | TGTGCCAGCAGTAAAGCAGGGGGCGACTACGAGCAGTACTTC
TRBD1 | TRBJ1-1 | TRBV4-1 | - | CASSPQTGRNTEAFF | TGCGCCAGCAGCCCCCAGACAGGGAGGAACACTGAAGCTTTCTTT
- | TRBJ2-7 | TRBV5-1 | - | CASSLSWRGLDEQYF | TGCGCCAGCAGCTTAAGTTGGAGGGGGCTCGACGAGCAGTACTTC
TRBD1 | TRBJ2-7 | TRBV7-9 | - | CASSKRTGDYEQYF | TGTGCCAGCAGCAAACGGACAGGGGACTACGAGCAGTACTTC
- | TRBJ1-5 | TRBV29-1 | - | CSVAGTNSNQPQHF | TGCAGCGTTGCCGGGACAAATAGCAATCAGCCCCAGCATTTT
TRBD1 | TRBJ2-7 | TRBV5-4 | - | CASSLEGTGGYEQYF | TGTGCCAGCAGCTTGGAAGGGACAGGAGGATACGAGCAGTACTTC
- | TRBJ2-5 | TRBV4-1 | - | CASSPSLHQETQYF | TGCGCCAGCAGCCCGAGCTTACACCAAGAGACCCAGTACTTC
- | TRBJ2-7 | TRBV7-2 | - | CASSLGLTSYEQYF | TGTGCCAGCAGCTTAGGCTTGACTAGTTATGAGCAGTACTTC
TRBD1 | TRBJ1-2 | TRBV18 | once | CASSPRGTENYGYTF | TGTGCCAGCTCACCACGAGGGACAGAGAACTATGGCTACACCTTC
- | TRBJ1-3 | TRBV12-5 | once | CASGLVTGSGNTIYF | TGTGCTAGTGGTTTGGTAACAGGGTCTGGAAACACCATATATTTT
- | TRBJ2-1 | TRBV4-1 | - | CASSQGSQATYNEQFF | TGCGCCAGCAGCCAAGGGTCCCAAGCAACCTACAATGAGCAGTTCTTC
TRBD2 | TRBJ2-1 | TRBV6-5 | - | CASSLGLDGNEQFF | TGTGCCAGCAGTTTGGGACTAGACGGGAATGAGCAGTTCTTC
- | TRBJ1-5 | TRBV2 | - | CASSGQGNQPQHF | TGTGCCAGCAGTGGACAGGGCAATCAGCCCCAGCATTTT
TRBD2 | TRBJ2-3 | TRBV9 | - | CASSVQIGLATDTQYF | TGTGCCAGCAGCGTACAAATAGGACTAGCCACAGATACGCAGTATTTT
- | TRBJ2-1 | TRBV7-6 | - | CASSYGERAAYNEQFF | TGTGCCAGCAGCTATGGTGAGCGGGCGGCCTACAATGAGCAGTTCTTC
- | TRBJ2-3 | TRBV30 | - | CAWSLGADTQYF | TGTGCCTGGAGTCTTGGAGCAGATACGCAGTATTTT
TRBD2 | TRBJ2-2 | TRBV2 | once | CASRASGGAWNTGELFF | TGTGCCAGCAGGGCTAGCGGGGGGGCCTGGAACACCGGGGAGCTGTTTTTT
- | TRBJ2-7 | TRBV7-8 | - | CASSLPQTGSPYEQYF | TGTGCCAGCAGCTTACCTCAGACTGGCTCTCCCTACGAGCAGTACTTC
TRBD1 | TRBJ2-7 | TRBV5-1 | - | CASRETGQLTYEQYF | TGCGCCAGCAGGGAGACAGGGCAGCTTACCTACGAGCAGTACTTC
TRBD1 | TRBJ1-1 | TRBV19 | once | CASSMTGFRTEAFF | TGTGCCAGTAGTATGACAGGGTTTCGCACTGAAGCTTTCTTT
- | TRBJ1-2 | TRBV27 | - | CASSSLGRLSNYGYTF | TGTGCCAGCAGTTCCCTAGGGAGACTGTCTAACTATGGCTACACCTTC
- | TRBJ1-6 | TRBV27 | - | CASSLSLRAYNSPLHF | TGTGCCAGCAGTTTATCGCTGCGCGCCTATAATTCACCCCTCCACTTT
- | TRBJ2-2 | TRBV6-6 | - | CASRPGGLITGELFF | TGTGCCAGCAGGCCCGGCGGATTAATCACCGGGGAGCTGTTTTTT
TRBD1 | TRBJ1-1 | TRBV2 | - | CASSGTTGGLGEAFF | TGTGCCAGCAGCGGGACAACAGGGGGCTTGGGTGAAGCTTTCTTT
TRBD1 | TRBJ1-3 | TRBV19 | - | CASSTGQGHSGNTIYF | TGTGCCAGTAGTACCGGACAGGGTCACTCTGGAAACACCATATATTTT
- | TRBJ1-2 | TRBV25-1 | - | CASSQSSYGYTF | TGTGCCAGCAGTCAGTCCTCCTATGGCTACACCTTC
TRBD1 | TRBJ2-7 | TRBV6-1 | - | CASRARTGEHEQYF | TGTGCCAGCAGAGCAAGGACAGGGGAGCACGAGCAGTACTTC
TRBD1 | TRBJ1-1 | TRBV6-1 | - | CASSELGQGVRTVTEAFF | TGTGCCAGCAGTGAACTAGGGCAGGGGGTAAGGACGGTCACTGAAGCTTTCTTT
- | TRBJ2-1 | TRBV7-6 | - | CASSRLQRLENEQFF | TGTGCCAGCAGTCGCCTCCAGAGACTAGAGAATGAGCAGTTCTTC
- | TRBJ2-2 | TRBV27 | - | CASSYLGVGELFF | TGTGCCAGCAGTTACCTCGGGGTCGGGGAGCTGTTTTTT
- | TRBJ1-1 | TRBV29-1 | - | CSVVPTTGRIGTEAFF | TGCAGCGTTGTTCCAACCACTGGGAGAATAGGGACTGAAGCTTTCTTT
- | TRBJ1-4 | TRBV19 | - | CASSKKGAQGEKLFF | TGTGCCAGTAGTAAGAAAGGGGCGCAGGGTGAAAAACTGTTTTTT
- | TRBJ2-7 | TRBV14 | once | CASSQDTRTGYYEQYF | TGTGCCAGCAGTCAAGATACCCGTACAGGATACTACGAGCAGTACTTC
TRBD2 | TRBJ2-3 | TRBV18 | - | CASSPDWRGGTDTQYF | TGTGCCAGCTCTCCCGATTGGCGGGGGGGCACAGATACGCAGTATTTT
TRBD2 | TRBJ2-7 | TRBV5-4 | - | CASSLAGVAGVEQYF | TGTGCCAGCAGCTTGGCCGGGGTAGCGGGGGTCGAGCAGTACTTC
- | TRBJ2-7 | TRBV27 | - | CASSPGRGRYEQYF | TGTGCCAGCAGTCCCGGACGGGGTCGGTACGAGCAGTACTTC
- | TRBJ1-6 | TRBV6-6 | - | CASSLQVLYNSPLHF | TGTGCCAGCAGTCTCCAGGTTCTCTATAATTCACCCCTCCACTTT
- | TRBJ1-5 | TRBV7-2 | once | CASSLRGKSQPQHF | TGTGCCAGCAGCTTACGGGGGAAGAGTCAGCCCCAGCATTTT
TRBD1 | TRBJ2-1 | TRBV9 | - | CASSVAGRQGPYNEQFF | TGTGCCAGCAGCGTAGCAGGGCGACAGGGGCCCTACAATGAGCAGTTCTTC
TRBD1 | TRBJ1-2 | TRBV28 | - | CASSFPGQPHYGYTF | TGTGCCAGCAGTTTCCCGGGACAGCCTCACTATGGCTACACCTTC
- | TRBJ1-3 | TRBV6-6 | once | CASSYLLTGNTIYF | TGTGCCAGCAGTTACCTCCTTACTGGAAACACCATATATTTT
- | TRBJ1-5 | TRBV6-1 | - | CASSEQGSQPQHF | TGTGCCAGCAGTGAACAGGGAAGTCAGCCCCAGCATTTT
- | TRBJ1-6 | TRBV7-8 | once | CASSLVRSPLHF | TGTGCCAGCAGCTTAGTACGGTCACCCCTCCACTTT
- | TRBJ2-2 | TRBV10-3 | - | CAIARGADTGELFF | TGTGCCATCGCGCGGGGAGCCGACACCGGGGAGCTGTTTTTT
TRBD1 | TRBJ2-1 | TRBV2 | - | CASSEGTGILGNEQFF | TGTGCCAGCAGTGAAGGGACAGGGATCTTGGGGAATGAGCAGTTCTTC
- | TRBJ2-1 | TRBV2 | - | CASSVLTGGLYYNEQFF | TGTGCCAGCAGTGTATTAACGGGGGGCCTTTACTACAATGAGCAGTTCTTC
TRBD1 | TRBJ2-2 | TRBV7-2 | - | CASSLAPDRAHTGELFF | TGTGCCAGCAGCTTAGCTCCGGACAGGGCGCACACCGGGGAGCTGTTTTTT
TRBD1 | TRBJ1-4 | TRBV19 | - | CASSSLQGGYEKLFF | TGTGCCAGTAGTTCCCTCCAGGGGGGCTATGAAAAACTGTTTTTT
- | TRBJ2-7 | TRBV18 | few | CASSPAETYEQYF | TGTGCCAGCTCACCGGCGGAAACCTACGAGCAGTACTTC
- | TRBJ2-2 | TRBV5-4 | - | CASSFGPHKGTGELFF | TGTGCCAGCAGCTTTGGGCCCCACAAGGGGACCGGGGAGCTGTTTTTT
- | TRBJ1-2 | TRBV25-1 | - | CASSPFITSYGYTF | TGTGCCAGCAGTCCCTTTATAACTAGCTATGGCTACACCTTC
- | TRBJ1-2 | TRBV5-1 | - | CASRQDNYGYTF | TGCGCCAGCAGACAGGATAACTATGGCTACACCTTC
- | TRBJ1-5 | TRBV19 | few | CASSIVTAHNQPQHF | TGTGCCAGTAGTATTGTGACAGCCCATAATCAGCCCCAGCATTTT
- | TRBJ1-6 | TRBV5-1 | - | CASSLAVGGDSPLHF | TGCGCCAGCAGCTTGGCGGTGGGGGGGGATTCACCCCTCCACTTT
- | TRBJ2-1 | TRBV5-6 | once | CASSLAGSYNEQFF | TGTGCCAGCAGCCTCGCGGGTTCCTACAATGAGCAGTTCTTC